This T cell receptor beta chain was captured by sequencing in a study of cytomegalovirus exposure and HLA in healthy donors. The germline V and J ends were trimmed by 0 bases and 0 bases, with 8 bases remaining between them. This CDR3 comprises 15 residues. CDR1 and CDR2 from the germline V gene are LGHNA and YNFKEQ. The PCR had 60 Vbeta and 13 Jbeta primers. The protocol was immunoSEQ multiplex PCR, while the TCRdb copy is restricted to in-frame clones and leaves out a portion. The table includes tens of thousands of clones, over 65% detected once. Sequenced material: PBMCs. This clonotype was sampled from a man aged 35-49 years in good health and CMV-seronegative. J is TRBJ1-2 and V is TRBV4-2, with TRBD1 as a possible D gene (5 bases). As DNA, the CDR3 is TGTGCCAGCAGCCAAGAGGGGGGTCCTAACTATGGCTACACCTTC. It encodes CASSQEGGPNYGYTF.